These T cell receptor beta chains were read from a single sample in a study of shared clonotypes between healthy human individuals. Sequenced by immunoSEQ multiplex PCR; TCRdb stores in-frame clones only, minus some. The sample records 2 million to 3 million clones, roughly 93% being singletons. Material: naive CD4+ T cells from PBMCs. These receptors were taken from a man aged 18 to 35 in good health. Some clones in this sample may be carry-over from other donors' samples. Each CDR3 is given without its conserved first and last residue. A D gene is named only where the DNA matches it firmly.

v_call,d_call,j_call,cdr3_aa
TRBV5-4,TRBD2,TRBJ2-7,ASSSSLGRDLYEQY
TRBV5-1,-,TRBJ2-7,ASSPRGTPGAYEQY
TRBV20-1,-,TRBJ2-3,SAHFTDTQY
TRBV7-2,-,TRBJ1-1,ASSRNRIGGNTEAF
TRBV5-1,-,TRBJ2-7,ASSPADSYEQY
TRBV29-1,-,TRBJ2-7,SVAEGVHEQY
TRBV6-5,-,TRBJ2-7,ASSYRAIDEQY
TRBV28,-,TRBJ1-4,ASSPATGKFNEKLF
TRBV29-1,-,TRBJ2-7,SVRPGASAEQY
TRBV7-9,-,TRBJ2-5,ASSPSRSGETQY
TRBV27,-,TRBJ2-7,ASSFKIVRDPYEQY
TRBV7-2,-,TRBJ1-1,ASKRAWGAGTEAF
TRBV5-6,-,TRBJ2-2,ASSLPGSNTGELF
TRBV6-5,-,TRBJ1-2,ASRSGPPPGYT
TRBV9,TRBD1,TRBJ2-2,ASSANRGHGELF
TRBV19,-,TRBJ1-5,ASTRGSNQPQH
TRBV10-1,-,TRBJ1-2,ASPKGGPPNYGYT
TRBV6-6,-,TRBJ2-2,ASRRGDTGELF
TRBV18,-,TRBJ1-1,ASTPRGKNTEAF
TRBV4-1,-,TRBJ2-3,ASSQSRQGRPDTQY
TRBV9,-,TRBJ2-7,ASSVGIRHSYEQY
TRBV5-1,-,TRBJ1-1,ASSLQLNTEAF
TRBV5-1,-,TRBJ2-5,ASSLGEHSSAQY
TRBV5-4,-,TRBJ1-1,ASSFLDTEAF
TRBV9,-,TRBJ1-1,ASSEQTGMNTEAF
TRBV28,-,TRBJ2-7,ASSLGGTGSYEQY
TRBV10-1,-,TRBJ2-7,ASSESSFVGTGYEQY
TRBV11-2,-,TRBJ2-1,ASSSLTRLGEQF